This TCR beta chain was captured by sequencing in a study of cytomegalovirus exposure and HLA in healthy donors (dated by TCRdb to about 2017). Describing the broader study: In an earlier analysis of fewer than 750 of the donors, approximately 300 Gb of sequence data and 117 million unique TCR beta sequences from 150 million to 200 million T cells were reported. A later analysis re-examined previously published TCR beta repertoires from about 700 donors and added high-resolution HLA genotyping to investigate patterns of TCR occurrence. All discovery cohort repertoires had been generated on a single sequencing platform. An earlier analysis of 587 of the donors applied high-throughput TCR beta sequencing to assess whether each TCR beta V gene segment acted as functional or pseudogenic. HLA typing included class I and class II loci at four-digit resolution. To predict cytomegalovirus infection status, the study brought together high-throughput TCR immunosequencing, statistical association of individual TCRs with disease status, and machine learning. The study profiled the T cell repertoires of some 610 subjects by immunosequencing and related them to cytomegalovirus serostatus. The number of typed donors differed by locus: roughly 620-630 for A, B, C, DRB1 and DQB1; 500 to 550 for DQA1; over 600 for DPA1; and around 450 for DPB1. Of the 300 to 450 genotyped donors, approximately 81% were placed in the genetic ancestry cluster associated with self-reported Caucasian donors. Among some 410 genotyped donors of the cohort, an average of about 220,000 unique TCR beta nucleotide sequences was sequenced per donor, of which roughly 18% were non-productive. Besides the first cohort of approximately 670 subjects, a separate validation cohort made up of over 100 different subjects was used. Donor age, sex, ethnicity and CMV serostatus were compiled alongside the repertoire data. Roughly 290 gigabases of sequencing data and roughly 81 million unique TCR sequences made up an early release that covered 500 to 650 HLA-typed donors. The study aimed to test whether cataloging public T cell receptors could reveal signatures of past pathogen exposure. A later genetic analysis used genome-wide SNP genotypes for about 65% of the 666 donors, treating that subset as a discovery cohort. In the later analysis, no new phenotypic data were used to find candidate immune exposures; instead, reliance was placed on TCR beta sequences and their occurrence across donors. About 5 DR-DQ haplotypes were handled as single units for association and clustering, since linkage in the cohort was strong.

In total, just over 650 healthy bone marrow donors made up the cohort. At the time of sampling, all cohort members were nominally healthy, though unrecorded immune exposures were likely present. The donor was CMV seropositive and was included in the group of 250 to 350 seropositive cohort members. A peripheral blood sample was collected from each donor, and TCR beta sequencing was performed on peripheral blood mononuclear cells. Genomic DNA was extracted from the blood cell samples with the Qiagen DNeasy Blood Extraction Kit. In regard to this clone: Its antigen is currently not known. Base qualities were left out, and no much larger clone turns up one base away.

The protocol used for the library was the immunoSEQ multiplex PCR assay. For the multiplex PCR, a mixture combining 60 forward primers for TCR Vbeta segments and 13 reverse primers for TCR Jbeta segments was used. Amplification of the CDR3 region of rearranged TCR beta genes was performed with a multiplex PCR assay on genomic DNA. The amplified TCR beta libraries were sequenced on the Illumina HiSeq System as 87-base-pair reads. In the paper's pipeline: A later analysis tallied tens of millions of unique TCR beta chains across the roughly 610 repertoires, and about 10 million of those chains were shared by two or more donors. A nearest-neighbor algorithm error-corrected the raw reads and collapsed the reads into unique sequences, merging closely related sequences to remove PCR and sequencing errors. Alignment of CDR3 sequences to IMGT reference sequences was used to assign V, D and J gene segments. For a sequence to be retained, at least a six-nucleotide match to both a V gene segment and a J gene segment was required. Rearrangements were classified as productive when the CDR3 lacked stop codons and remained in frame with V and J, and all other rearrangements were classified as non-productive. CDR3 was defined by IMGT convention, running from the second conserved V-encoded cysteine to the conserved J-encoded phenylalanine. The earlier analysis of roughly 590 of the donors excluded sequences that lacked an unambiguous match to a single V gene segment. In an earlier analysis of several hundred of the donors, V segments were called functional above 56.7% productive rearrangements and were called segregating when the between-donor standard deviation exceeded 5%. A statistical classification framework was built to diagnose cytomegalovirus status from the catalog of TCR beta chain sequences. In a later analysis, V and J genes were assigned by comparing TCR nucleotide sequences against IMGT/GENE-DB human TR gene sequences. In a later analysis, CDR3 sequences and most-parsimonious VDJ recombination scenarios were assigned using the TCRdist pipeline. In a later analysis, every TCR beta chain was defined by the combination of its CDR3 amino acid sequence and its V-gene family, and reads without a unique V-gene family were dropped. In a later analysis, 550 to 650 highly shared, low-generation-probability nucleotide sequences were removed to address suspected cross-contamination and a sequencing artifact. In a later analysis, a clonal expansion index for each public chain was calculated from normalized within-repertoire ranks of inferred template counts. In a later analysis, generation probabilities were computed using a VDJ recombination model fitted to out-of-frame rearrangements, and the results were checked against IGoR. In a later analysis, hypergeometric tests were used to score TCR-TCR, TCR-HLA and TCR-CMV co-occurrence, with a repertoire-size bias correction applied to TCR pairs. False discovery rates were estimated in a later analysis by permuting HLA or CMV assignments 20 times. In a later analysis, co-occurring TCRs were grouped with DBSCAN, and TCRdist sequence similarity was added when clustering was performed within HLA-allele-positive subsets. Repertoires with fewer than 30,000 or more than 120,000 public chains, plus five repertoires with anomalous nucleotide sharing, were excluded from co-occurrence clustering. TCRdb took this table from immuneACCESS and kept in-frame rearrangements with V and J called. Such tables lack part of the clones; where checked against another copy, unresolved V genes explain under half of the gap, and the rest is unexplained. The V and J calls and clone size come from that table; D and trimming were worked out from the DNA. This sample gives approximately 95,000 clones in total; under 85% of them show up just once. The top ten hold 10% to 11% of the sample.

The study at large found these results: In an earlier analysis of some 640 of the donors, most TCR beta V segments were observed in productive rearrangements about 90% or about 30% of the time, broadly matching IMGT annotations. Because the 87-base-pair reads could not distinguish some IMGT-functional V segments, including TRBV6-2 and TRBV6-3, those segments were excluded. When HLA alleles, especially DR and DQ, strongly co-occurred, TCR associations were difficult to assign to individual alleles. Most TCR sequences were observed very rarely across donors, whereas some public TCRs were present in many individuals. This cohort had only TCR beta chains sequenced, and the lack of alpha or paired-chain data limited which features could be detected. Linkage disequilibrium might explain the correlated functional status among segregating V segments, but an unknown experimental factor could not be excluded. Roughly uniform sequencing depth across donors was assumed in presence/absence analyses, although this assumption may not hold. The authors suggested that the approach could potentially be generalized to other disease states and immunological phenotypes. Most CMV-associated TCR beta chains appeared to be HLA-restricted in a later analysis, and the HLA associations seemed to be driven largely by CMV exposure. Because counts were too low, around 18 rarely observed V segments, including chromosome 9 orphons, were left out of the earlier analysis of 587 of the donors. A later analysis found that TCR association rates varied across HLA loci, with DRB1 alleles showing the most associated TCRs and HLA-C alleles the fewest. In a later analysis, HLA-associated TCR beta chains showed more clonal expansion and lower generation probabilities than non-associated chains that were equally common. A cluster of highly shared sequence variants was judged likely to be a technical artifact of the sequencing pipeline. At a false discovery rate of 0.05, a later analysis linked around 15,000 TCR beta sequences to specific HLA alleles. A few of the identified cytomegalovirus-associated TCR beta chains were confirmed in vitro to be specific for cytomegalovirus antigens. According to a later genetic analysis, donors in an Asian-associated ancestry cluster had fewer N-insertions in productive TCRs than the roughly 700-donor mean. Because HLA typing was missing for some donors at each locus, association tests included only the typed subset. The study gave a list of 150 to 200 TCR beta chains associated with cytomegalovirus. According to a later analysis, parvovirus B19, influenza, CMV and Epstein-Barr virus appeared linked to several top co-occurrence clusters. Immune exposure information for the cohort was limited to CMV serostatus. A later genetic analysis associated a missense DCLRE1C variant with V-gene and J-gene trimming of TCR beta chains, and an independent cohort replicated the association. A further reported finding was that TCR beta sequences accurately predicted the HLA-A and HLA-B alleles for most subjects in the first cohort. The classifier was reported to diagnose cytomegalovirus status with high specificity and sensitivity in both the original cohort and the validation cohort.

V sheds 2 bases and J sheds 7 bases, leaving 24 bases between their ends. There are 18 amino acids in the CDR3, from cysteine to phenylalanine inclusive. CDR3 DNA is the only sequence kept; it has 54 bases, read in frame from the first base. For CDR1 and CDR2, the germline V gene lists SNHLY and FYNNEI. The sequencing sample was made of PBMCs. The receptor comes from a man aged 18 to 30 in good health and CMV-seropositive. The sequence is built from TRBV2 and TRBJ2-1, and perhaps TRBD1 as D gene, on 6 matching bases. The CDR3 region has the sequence CASSEMDSALGPVNEQFF. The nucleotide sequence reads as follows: TGTGCCAGCAGTGAAATGGACAGCGCACTGGGCCCGGTTAATGAGCAGTTCTTC.